The 3 T cell receptor beta chains below all came from one sample that was sequenced in a study of T cell responses to AZD1222 COVID-19 vaccine. Sequencing was performed with immunoSEQ multiplex PCR; in TCRdb, only in-frame clones are kept and a portion is missing. The data hold some 72,000 clones, with about 91% observed a single time. The starting material was peripheral blood, obtained on day 0 of MenACWY control vaccination. These TCRs come from an adult in good health.

The chain combines TRBV5-1 with TRBJ2-1; D uncertain. The CDR3 runs to 13 residues. Looked up from germline, CDR1 is SGHRS and CDR2 is YFSETQ. The V end lost 0 bases, the J end lost 10 bases, and 11 bases lay between the germline ends. The CDR3 sequence: CASSLVHPEEQFF. The CDR3 coding sequence is TGCGCCAGCAGCTTGGTTCACCCAGAAGAGCAGTTCTTC.

This chain uses TRBV11-2 with TRBJ2-1; maybe TRBD2 (7 bases). The CDR3 loop spans 17 amino acids. The V gene's germline CDR1 is SGHAT and CDR2 FQNNGV. Trimming removed 4 bases at V and 5 bases at J, with 21 bases between. The CDR3 loop reads CASSSIDGGGRNNEQFF. As DNA, the CDR3 is TGTGCCAGCAGCTCTATAGATGGGGGGGGCCGGAACAATGAGCAGTTCTTC.

The CDR3 DNA reads as TGTGCCAGCAGCCGGAGGACCACTGAAGCTTTCTTT. This codes for CASSRRTTEAFF. The chain uses TRBV5-6 and TRBJ1-1; no firm D call. Germline values: CDR1 SGHDT, CDR2 YYEEEE. V lost 4 bases to trimming and J lost 4 bases, with 8 bases between them. The CDR3 has 12 amino acids.